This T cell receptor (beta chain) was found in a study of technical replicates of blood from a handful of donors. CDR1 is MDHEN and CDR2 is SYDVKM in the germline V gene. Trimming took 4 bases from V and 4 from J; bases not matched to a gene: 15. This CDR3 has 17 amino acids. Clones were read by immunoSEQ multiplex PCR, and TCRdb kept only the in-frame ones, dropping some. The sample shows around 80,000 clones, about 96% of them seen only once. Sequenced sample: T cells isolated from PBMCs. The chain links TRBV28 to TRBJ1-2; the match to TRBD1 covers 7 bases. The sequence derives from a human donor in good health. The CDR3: CASSSLSEDRSRYGYTF. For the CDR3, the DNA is TGTGCCAGCAGTTCCCTCTCCGAGGACAGGAGTCGCTATGGCTACACCTTC.